One and the same sample provided the 8 T cell receptor beta chains below, sequenced in a study of blood T cell repertoires in COVID-19. Assay: immunoSEQ multiplex PCR; the TCRdb copy retains only in-frame clones and omits some. The table includes 150,000 to 200,000 clones, roughly 90% detected once. Sequencing was performed on peripheral blood. The receptor source for this set is a man aged 55 to 69 with acute or convalescent COVID-19.

V gene TRBV6-5 combines with J gene TRBJ2-3, with 7 bases aligning to TRBD1. The CDR3 is 15 residues long. V shed 8 bases, J shed 2 bases, and the junction held 10 bases outside the gene matches. In germline, CDR1 is MNHEY, CDR2 SVGAGI. The CDR3 sequence is CASGSTGILTDTQYF. DNA for the CDR3: TGTGCCAGCGGTTCGACAGGGATTCTCACAGATACGCAGTATTTT.

This chain links TRBV5-1 with TRBJ1-2; D unresolved. Trimming left V 4 bases short and J 5 bases short, with 15 bases between. This CDR3 region has 14 residues. The V gene's germline CDR1 is SGHRS and CDR2 YFSETQ. CDR3 protein: CASSGPESVYGYTF. CDR3 DNA: TGCGCCAGCAGCGGCCCGGAGTCAGTTTATGGCTACACCTTC.

The chain employs TRBV7-8 and TRBJ2-2; perhaps TRBD2 as D (5 bases). CDR1 and CDR2 from the germline V gene are SGHVS and FQNEAQ. V was clipped by 0 bases and J by 5 bases, with 10 bases between them. The CDR3 sequence is 15 residues long. The CDR3 bases are TGTGCCAGCAGCTTAGCACAGACGGGGACCGGGGAGCTGTTTTTT. Its translation: CASSLAQTGTGELFF.

V gene TRBV7-9 combines with J gene TRBJ2-1; perhaps TRBD1 as D (6 bases). CDR3 length: 17 amino acids. CDR1 is SEHNR, CDR2 FQNEAQ, per germline (reference sequence). With 1 base removed from V and 4 bases from J, the gap between germline ends came to 17 bases. The DNA for the CDR3 is TGTGCCAGCAGCTTAGATTGGGGGACACAAAATTACAATGAGCAGTTCTTC. Translating gives CASSLDWGTQNYNEQFF.

The genes are TRBV5-1 and TRBJ1-4; tentative D call: TRBD1 (6 bases). The CDR3 runs 15 residues. With 4 bases removed from V and 8 bases from J, the gap between germline ends came to 18 bases. Germline CDR1 SGHRS, CDR2 YFSETQ. DNA for the CDR3: TGCGCCAGCAGCCCCGCCGGGACACCAAGGGAAAAACTGTTTTTT. Encoded protein: CASSPAGTPREKLFF. Full variable domain (rest looked up from reference TRBV5-1 and TRBJ1-4): KAGVTQTPRYLIKTRGQQVTLSCSPISGHRSVSWYQQTPGQGLQFLFEYFSETQRNKGNFPGRFSGRQFSNSRSEMNVSTLELGDSALYLCASSPAGTPREKLFFGSGTQLSVL.

The chain combines TRBV5-1 with TRBJ2-7; 9 positions agree with TRBD2. CDR1 is SGHRS, CDR2 YFSETQ, per germline. Unmatched junction bases numbered 13, after V lost 5 bases and J lost 7 bases. This CDR3 contains 15 residues. The CDR3 DNA reads TGCGCCAGCAGTTTAGAGCCTAGCGGGATAGGAGAGCAGTACTTC. It encodes CASSLEPSGIGEQYF.

The rearrangement uses TRBV6-6 and TRBJ1-1; D not certain. Trimming left V 2 bases short and J 10 bases short, with 5 bases between. CDR3 length: 10 residues. Germline-derived CDR1 and CDR2 are MNHNY and SVGAGI (reference sequence). The CDR3 region has the DNA TGTGCCAGCAGTTACCCCGGAGCTTTCTTT. It yields the protein CASSYPGAFF.

The V and J genes are TRBV7-3 and TRBJ2-3; 12 nucleotides align to TRBD2. J was trimmed by 4 bases and V by 5 bases; bases with no gene match: 4. CDR1 SGHTA and CDR2 FQGTGA come from the germline V gene. This CDR3 is 15 amino acids long. This CDR3 reads CASSETSGGPDTQYF. The CDR3, as DNA: TGTGCCAGCAGCGAAACTAGCGGGGGGCCAGATACGCAGTATTTT.